This T cell receptor beta chain was recovered during a study of cytotoxic CD8 clonotypes in ibrutinib-treated CLL. As regards this clone: Its antigen is unknown.

The germline gives CDR1 SGDLS, CDR2 YYNGEE. The CDR3 is 16 residues long. The trim removed 4 bases at V and 4 bases at J, leaving 11 bases unmatched. Depth targeted 1 in 200,000 to 1 in 1 million T cells, averaging roughly 9.3x coverage per clonotype. Libraries were prepared by immunoSEQ multiplex PCR; TCRdb keeps only in-frame clonotypes and omits some of them. The sample yields around 140,000 clones, about 75% seen once. PBMCs were cryopreserved, and 2 to 2.5 micrograms of genomic DNA from them went into TCR beta libraries. Study conclusions and caveats: While tracking circulating CD8+ T-cell counts, baseline clonality exceeded that of age-matched healthy donors.

Sequences were derived from PBMCs, sampled after 24 months of ibrutinib treatment. The clonotype was recovered from a human donor with chronic lymphocytic leukemia. The chain employs TRBV9 and TRBJ2-1, with TRBD2 matching 7 bases. The CDR3 DNA sequence: TGTGCCAGCAGCCCACGGGGAGGGGTAGTGTACAATGAGCAGTTCTTC. Amino acid sequence: CASSPRGGVVYNEQFF.